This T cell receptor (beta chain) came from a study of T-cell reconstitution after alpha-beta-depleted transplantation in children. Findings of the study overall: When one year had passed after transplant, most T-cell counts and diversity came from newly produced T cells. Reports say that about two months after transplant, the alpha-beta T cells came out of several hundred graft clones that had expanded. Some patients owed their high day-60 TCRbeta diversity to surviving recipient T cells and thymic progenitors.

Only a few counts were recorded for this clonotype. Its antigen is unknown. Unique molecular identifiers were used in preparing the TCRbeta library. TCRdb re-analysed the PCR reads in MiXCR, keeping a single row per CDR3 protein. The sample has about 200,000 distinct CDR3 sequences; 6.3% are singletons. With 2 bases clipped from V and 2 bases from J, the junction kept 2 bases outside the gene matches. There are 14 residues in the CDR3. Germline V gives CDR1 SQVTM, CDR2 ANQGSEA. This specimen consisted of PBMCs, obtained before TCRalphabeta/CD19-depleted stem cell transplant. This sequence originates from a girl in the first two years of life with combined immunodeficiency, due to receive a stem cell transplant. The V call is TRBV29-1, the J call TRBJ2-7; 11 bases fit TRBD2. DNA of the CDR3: TGCAGCGTTGAAACTAGCGGGAGACCCTACGAGCAGTACTTC. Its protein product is CSVETSGRPYEQYF.